This T cell receptor (beta chain) was observed in a study of blood T cell repertoires in COVID-19. Whole-study context: Researchers got acute and convalescent COVID-19 samples from the United States, Italy and Spain. PBMCs, B-cell-depleted T cells, or T cells provided the cDNA or gDNA that made up the material.

Germline lookup yields CDR1 LGHNT and CDR2 FRNRAP. V lost 1 base, J lost 1 base, and 0 bases stayed unmatched. This CDR3 region has 15 residues. In the authors' workflow: The authors estimated nucleated cell counts from reference gene primer amplification. The table came from immunoSEQ multiplex PCR; TCRdb's copy has only in-frame clones and leaves some out. The DNA was the basis for D and trimming; V, J and clone size are from that table. The table includes fewer than 30,000 clones, approximately 81% detected once. This chain links TRBV12-5 with TRBJ2-1, with 8 bases matching TRBD1. Sequencing was done on a sample of peripheral blood. The TCR was taken from an older woman with acute or convalescent COVID-19. The CDR3 protein is CASGLGQGSYNEQFF. CDR3 nucleotides: TGTGCTAGTGGTTTGGGACAGGGGTCCTACAATGAGCAGTTCTTC. Full variable domain (missing parts from reference TRBV12-5 and TRBJ2-1): DARVTQTPRHKVTEMGQEVTMRCQPILGHNTVFWYRQTMMQGLELLAYFRNRAPLDDSGMPKDRFSAEMPDATLATLKIQPSEPRDSAVYFCASGLGQGSYNEQFFGPGTRLTVL.